The TCR beta chain described here comes from a study of blood T cells in healthy people across ages. The authors isolated at least 6 million PBMCs per sample. Primed by a sample-barcoded 5' primer and a J-beta primer mix, a second PCR proceeded for 7 to 11 cycles. Via MiXCR, TCRdb re-called the 5' RACE reads, giving one row per CDR3 protein. The data contain 1.6 million or so distinct CDR3 sequences, 34% of them singletons. Germline CDR1 and CDR2: MNHEY and SMNVEV (reference sequence). The CDR3 length is 14 residues. Trimming removed 5 bases from V and 5 bases from J, with 15 bases in between. This receptor was obtained from a woman aged 25 to 39 in good health. This chain connects TRBV27 to TRBJ1-1; D is possibly TRBD1 (6 bases). Sequenced input: blood. CDR3 region: CASSHRVGGTEAFF. The CDR3 coding sequence is TGTGCCAGCAGTCACCGCGTAGGGGGAACTGAAGCTTTCTTT.